This T cell receptor (beta chain) was recovered during a study of T cell responses to AZD1222 COVID-19 vaccine. Study in general: Second-dose schedules of about 4 or about 12 weeks were combined.

Libraries were prepared by immunoSEQ multiplex PCR; TCRdb keeps only in-frame clonotypes and omits some of them. The repertoire includes 120,000 to 150,000 clones, approximately 88% of them detected once, and over 13% sits in the top ten. V lost 9 bases and J lost 6, with 14 bases in between. The length of the CDR3 is 13 residues. In germline, CDR1 is SNHLY, CDR2 FYNNEI. Study-wide results and limits: The donors showed a predominance of white British ancestry and of females, with possible underestimation of clonal diversity. The study identified only a handful of AZD1222 recipients as seropositive at baseline.

Note on this clone: Its antigen is not identified.

This TCR came from an adult in good health. The chain carries TRBV2 and TRBJ1-4; maybe TRBD1 (6 bases). The specimen comprised peripheral blood, sampled on day 0 of AZD1222 vaccination. CDR3 amino acids: CASNRARDEKLFF. CDR3 DNA sequence: TGTGCCAGTAACAGGGCCAGGGATGAAAAACTGTTTTTT.